The clone carrying this T cell receptor beta chain was seen a single time. Measured with immunoSEQ multiplex PCR; TCRdb has only the in-frame clones, and not every one. The sample consists of millions of clones, over 85% of them appearing once. This sample was included in a study of shared clonotypes between healthy human individuals. Germline V gene lookup returns CDR1 SGHRS and CDR2 YFSETQ. This CDR3 region has 17 residues. J gave up 12 bases and V 1 base, and 17 bases lay outside the gene matches. The TCR sequence derives from a man aged 18 to 29 in good health. The J gene is TRBJ2-1, the V gene TRBV5-1; 9 bases fit TRBD1. Source material: naive CD4+ T cells sorted from blood. Sample subset: CD45RA+ positively selected. CDR3 bases: TGCGCCAGCAGCTTGTCGGATGGGACAGGGCGGCTTGGTAGGCAGTTCTTC. Protein product: CASSLSDGTGRLGRQFF.